This entry lists 17 T cell receptor beta chains sequenced from one sample in a study of blood T cell repertoires in COVID-19. Assay used: immunoSEQ multiplex PCR; TCRdb lists only in-frame clones, some missing. The table includes roughly 100,000 clones, around 88% detected once. Sequenced sample: peripheral blood. These receptors were obtained from a human donor in a cohort sampled during active COVID-19.

The chain combines TRBV5-1 with TRBJ2-3; 7 bases match TRBD1. The CDR3 sequence is 14 residues long. CDR1 SGHRS and CDR2 YFSETQ come from the germline V gene. V gave up 0 bases and J gave up 4 bases; unmatched junction bases: 2. The CDR3 reads CASSLAQGADTQYF. DNA of the CDR3: TGCGCCAGCAGCTTGGCCCAGGGGGCAGATACGCAGTATTTT.

The chain is built from TRBV29-1 and TRBJ2-1, with a tentative D call TRBD2 (5 bases). The germline CDR1 and CDR2 sequences are SQVTM and ANQGSEA. Trimming stripped 4 bases from V and 9 bases from J, with 13 bases between. This CDR3 is built from 12 residues. The CDR3 loop is CSVGGVSVEQFF. The CDR3 DNA reads as TGCAGCGTTGGGGGAGTCTCCGTTGAGCAGTTCTTC.

With regard to this clone: The same CDR3 arises from other DNA sequences in this sample as well. The chain couples TRBV7-9 to TRBJ1-1; the D gene is possibly TRBD1 (5 bases). Trimming stripped 2 bases from V and 2 bases from J, with 9 bases between. The CDR3 covers 14 residues. Germline V gene sequence: CDR1 SEHNR, CDR2 FQNEAQ (reference sequence). This CDR3 is CASSLRQGNTEAFF. The DNA of the CDR3 is TGTGCCAGCAGCTTACGGCAGGGAAACACTGAAGCTTTCTTT.

The chain uses TRBV5-1 and TRBJ1-1; possible D gene TRBD1, 6 bases. Germline V gene sequence: CDR1 SGHRS, CDR2 YFSETQ. This CDR3 spans 14 amino acids. The V and J ends lost 0 bases and 0 bases respectively, with 6 bases between them. The CDR3 sequence: CASSLGTVNTEAFF. CDR3 coding DNA: TGCGCCAGCAGCTTGGGGACAGTGAACACTGAAGCTTTCTTT.

This clone was recorded only once. The CDR3 protein is CASSVADMPVYGYTF. CDR3 nucleotide sequence: TGTGCCAGCAGCGTTGCGGACATGCCGGTCTATGGCTACACCTTC. The rearrangement uses TRBV9 and TRBJ1-2; the D gene is possibly TRBD1 (5 bases). Germline V lookup: CDR1 SGDLS, CDR2 YYNGEE. Trimming stripped 2 bases from V and 4 bases from J, with 15 bases between. The CDR3 is 15 residues long.

The table lists this clone with a count of one. The chain has TRBV6-1 and TRBJ2-1, with D perhaps TRBD2 (6 bases). V lost 2 bases and J lost 9, with 11 bases in between. The CDR3 is 13 residues long. Germline V gives CDR1 MNHNS, CDR2 SASEGT. The CDR3 DNA is TGTGCCAGCAGTGAACTCGCAGCGGGTGAGCAGTTCTTC. It is translated as CASSELAAGEQFF.

In this sample, this clone turned up many times. The rearrangement joins TRBV19 to TRBJ2-1, with a possible D match to TRBD1 (5 bases). The V end was cut by 6 bases, the J end by 7 bases, with 10 bases between. This CDR3 region has 12 residues. Looked up from germline, CDR1 is LNHDA and CDR2 is SQIVND (reference sequence). CDR3 sequence: CASRRTRNEQFF. The CDR3 DNA follows: TGTGCCAGTAGGAGGACACGTAATGAGCAGTTCTTC.

The chain recombines TRBV9 with TRBJ2-1, with TRBD2 as a possible D gene (5 bases). V was clipped by 0 bases and J by 7 bases, with 14 bases between them. Germline V gene data show CDR1 as SGDLS and CDR2 as YYNGEE. The CDR3 contains 15 residues. CDR3 loop: CASSVVSSPGNEQFF. In DNA form, the CDR3 reads TGTGCCAGCAGCGTAGTGTCCAGTCCGGGGAATGAGCAGTTCTTC.

This sequence joins TRBV7-2 and TRBJ1-2; no clear D. V was shortened by 2 bases and J by 2 bases, with 9 bases between the two germline ends. From germline, CDR1 is SGHTA and CDR2 FQGNSA. The CDR3 contains 14 residues. CDR3 nucleotides: TGTGCCAGCAGCTTAAGCGCAGCGAACTATGGCTACACCTTC. Translation: CASSLSAANYGYTF.

J is TRBJ2-1 and V is TRBV4-2; 11 nucleotides align to TRBD2. Trimming cost V 0 bases and J 0 bases; bases outside gene matches: 4. CDR1 LGHNA and CDR2 YNFKEQ come from the germline V gene. CDR3 length: 18 residues. The CDR3 DNA follows: TGTGCCAGCAGCCAAGATGATAGCGGGGGGGACTCCTACAATGAGCAGTTCTTC. Translated, it gives CASSQDDSGGDSYNEQFF.

The chain employs TRBV19 and TRBJ1-5; tentative D call: TRBD1 (6 bases). CDR1 LNHDA and CDR2 SQIVND come from the germline V gene (reference sequence). The CDR3 covers 12 residues. The V gene lost 5 bases and the J gene lost 9 bases, with 11 bases spanning the gap. As DNA, the CDR3 is TGTGCCAGTAGTTTCACAGGGCCGCCCCAGCATTTT. Its protein product is CASSFTGPPQHF.

The chain employs TRBV10-1 and TRBJ2-6; TRBD1 matches at 7 bases. The junction had 10 bases not matched to a gene; V was cut back by 5 bases and J by 0 bases. The germline CDR1 and CDR2 sequences are WNHNN and SYGVQD (reference sequence). The CDR3 is made up of 18 amino acids. In nucleotides, the CDR3 is TGCGCCAGCAGTCCTTCCGGGACAGAGCACTCTGGGGCCAACGTCCTGACTTTC. Amino acids: CASSPSGTEHSGANVLTF.

The V call is TRBV6-6, the J call TRBJ1-2; 11 positions agree with TRBD1. CDR1 is MNHNY, CDR2 SVGAGI, per germline (reference sequence). This CDR3 spans 14 amino acids. Losses at the gene ends were 4 bases for V and 8 bases for J; bases not matched to a gene: 6. CDR3 bases: TGTGCCAGCAGTTCCGGGACAGGGGGGGAAGGCTACACCTTC. Protein: CASSSGTGGEGYTF.

The chain is built from TRBV27 and TRBJ1-4, with 7 bases matching TRBD1. The J segment lost 8 bases and the V segment lost 3 bases, leaving 6 bases of the junction unmatched. The CDR3 consists of 14 residues. Germline CDR1 and CDR2: MNHEY and SMNVEV (reference sequence). CDR3 coding DNA: TGTGCCAGCAGTTTGGACAGGCGAGGAGAAAAACTGTTTTTT. Its translation: CASSLDRRGEKLFF.

The V call is TRBV10-1, the J call TRBJ1-1; D might be TRBD1 (5 bases). Germline V gives CDR1 WNHNN, CDR2 SYGVQD (reference sequence). The CDR3 is 16 residues long. V gave up 0 bases and J gave up 0 bases, with 11 bases separating them. The DNA of the CDR3 is TGCGCCAGCAGTGAGTCTAAGGGGAGGATGAACACTGAAGCTTTCTTT. Translated: CASSESKGRMNTEAFF.

The chain recombines TRBV5-1 with TRBJ2-5; 7 positions agree with TRBD2. After removal of 3 bases from V and 5 bases from J, the junction contained 1 base not matched to a gene. The CDR3 has 12 residues. Germline CDR1 is SGHRS and CDR2 is YFSETQ. The CDR3 coding sequence is TGCGCCAGCAGCTGGACTAGGGAGACCCAGTACTTC. Translation gives CASSWTRETQYF.

The V gene is TRBV6-5, the J gene TRBJ1-3; perhaps TRBD1 as D (6 bases). Germline values: CDR1 MNHEY, CDR2 SVGAGI. The V end lost 5 bases, the J end lost 4 bases, and 12 bases lay between the germline ends. CDR3 length: 14 residues. In nucleotides, the CDR3 is TGTGCCAGCAGTAGCGGACAGAAAGGAAACACCATATATTTT. Translating gives CASSSGQKGNTIYF.